The clone carrying this T cell receptor beta chain was picked up a small number of times. The antigen is unknown. Amplified regions were TCR beta CDR3 sequences from RNA transcripts. Carried out on the TCR CDR3, a first-round RT-PCR used the HTBI primer set. TCRdb fed the multiplex PCR reads into MiXCR, producing one record per CDR3 protein. The sample lists 490,000 or so distinct CDR3 sequences; just under 20% were seen once. This sample stems from a study of T cells in Graves' hyperthyroidism and ophthalmopathy. Study in general: Specimen type is peripheral blood, collected at initial diagnosis prior to any treatment.

CDR1 and CDR2 from the germline V gene are SGHKS and YYEKEE (reference sequence). The CDR3 extends over 15 amino acids. Unmatched junction bases numbered 5, after V lost 4 bases and J lost 0 bases. Clinical Activity Scores of at least 3, NOSPECS grades of at least 4 and durations under 3 months characterized ophthalmopathy patients. General study findings and limits: Model output signaled ophthalmopathy a median approximately six months ahead of onset. Blood also carried most thyroid clonotypes expanded above 0.001.

The chain uses TRBV5-5 and TRBJ2-5; 8 bases fit TRBD2. The sample taken for sequencing was blood. The receptor was derived from a man aged 35-49 years with Graves' ophthalmopathy. The CDR3 is CASSRSGANQETQYF. Written as DNA, the CDR3 is TGTGCCAGCAGCCGTAGCGGGGCTAACCAAGAGACCCAGTACTTC.